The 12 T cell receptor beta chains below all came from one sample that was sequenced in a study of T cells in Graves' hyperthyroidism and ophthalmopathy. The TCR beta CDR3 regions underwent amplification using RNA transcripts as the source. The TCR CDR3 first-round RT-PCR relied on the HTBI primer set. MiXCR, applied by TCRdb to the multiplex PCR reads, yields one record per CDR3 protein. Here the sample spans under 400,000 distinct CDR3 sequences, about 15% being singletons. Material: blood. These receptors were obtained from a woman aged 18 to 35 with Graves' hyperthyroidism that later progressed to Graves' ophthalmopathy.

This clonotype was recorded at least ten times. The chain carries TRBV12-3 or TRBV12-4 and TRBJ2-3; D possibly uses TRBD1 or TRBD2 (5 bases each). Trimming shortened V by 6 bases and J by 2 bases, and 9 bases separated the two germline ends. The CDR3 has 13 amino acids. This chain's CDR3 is CASSGDVTDTQYF. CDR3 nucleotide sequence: TGTGCCAGCAGCGGGGACGTCACAGATACGCAGTATTTT.

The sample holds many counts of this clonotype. CDR3 sequence (DNA): TGTGCCAGCAGTTTCAACGTTGGCACCGGGGAGCTGTTTTTT. Amino acids: CASSFNVGTGELFF. The V and J genes are TRBV27 and TRBJ2-2; no clear D. The V gene lost 3 bases and the J gene lost 4 bases, with 9 bases spanning the gap. In germline, CDR1 is MNHEY, CDR2 SMNVEV (reference sequence). The CDR3 has 14 amino acids.

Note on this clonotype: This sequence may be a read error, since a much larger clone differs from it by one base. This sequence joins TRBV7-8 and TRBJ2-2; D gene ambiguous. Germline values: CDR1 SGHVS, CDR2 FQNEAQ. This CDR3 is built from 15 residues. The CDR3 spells CASSSEGSATEELFF. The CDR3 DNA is TGTGCCAGCAGCTCAGAAGGATCCGCCACCGAGGAGCTGTTTTTT.

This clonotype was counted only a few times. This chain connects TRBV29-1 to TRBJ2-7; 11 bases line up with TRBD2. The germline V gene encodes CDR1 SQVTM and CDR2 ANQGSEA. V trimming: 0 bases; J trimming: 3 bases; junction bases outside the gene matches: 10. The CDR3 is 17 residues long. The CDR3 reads CSVEDLTLAGDGYEQYF. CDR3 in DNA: TGCAGCGTTGAAGATCTTACACTAGCGGGAGATGGCTACGAGCAGTACTTC.

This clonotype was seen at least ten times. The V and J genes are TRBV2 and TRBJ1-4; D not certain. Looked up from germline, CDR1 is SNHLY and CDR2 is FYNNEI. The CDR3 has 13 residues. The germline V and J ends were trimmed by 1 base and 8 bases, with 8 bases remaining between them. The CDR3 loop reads CASSEGLGEKLFF. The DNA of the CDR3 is TGTGCCAGCAGTGAAGGCCTGGGAGAAAAACTGTTTTTT.

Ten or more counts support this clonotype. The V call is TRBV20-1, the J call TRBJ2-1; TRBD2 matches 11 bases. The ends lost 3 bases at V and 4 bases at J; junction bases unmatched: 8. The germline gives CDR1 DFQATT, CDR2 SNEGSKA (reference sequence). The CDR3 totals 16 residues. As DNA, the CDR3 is TGCAGTGCTAGTCCAACACTAGCGGGGGTTTACAATGAGCAGTTCTTC. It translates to CSASPTLAGVYNEQFF.

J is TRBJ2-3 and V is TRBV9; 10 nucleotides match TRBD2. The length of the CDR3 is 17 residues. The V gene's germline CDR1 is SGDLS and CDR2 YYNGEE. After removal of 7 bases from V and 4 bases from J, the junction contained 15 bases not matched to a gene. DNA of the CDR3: TGTGCCAGCTCCCACGGCCTAGCGGGAGTTATAGCAGATACGCAGTATTTT. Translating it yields CASSHGLAGVIADTQYF.

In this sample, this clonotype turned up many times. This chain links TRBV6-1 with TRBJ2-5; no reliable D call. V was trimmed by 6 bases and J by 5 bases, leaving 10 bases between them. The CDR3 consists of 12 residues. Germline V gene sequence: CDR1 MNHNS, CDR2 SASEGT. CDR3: CASSMDRETQYF. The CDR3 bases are TGTGCCAGCAGCATGGACCGCGAGACCCAGTACTTC.

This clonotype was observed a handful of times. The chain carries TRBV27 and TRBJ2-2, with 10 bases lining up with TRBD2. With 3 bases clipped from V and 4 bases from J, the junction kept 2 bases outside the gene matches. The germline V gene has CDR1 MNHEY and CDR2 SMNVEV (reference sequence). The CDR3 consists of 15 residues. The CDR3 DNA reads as TGTGCCAGCAGTTTTCTAGCGGGAGTCACCGGGGAGCTGTTTTTT. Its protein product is CASSFLAGVTGELFF.

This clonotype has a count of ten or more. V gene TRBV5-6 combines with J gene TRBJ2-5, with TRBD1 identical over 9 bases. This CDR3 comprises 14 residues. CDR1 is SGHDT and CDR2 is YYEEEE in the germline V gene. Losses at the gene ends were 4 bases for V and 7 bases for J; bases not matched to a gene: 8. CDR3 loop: CASSVGQGLATQYF. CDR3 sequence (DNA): TGTGCCAGCAGCGTGGGACAGGGATTAGCGACCCAGTACTTC.

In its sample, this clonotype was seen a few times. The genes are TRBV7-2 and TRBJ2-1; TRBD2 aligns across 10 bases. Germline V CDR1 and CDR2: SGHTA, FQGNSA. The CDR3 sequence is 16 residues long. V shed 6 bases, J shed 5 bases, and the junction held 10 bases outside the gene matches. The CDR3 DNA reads TGTGCCAGCAGTCTGGAACTAGCGGGAACCCACAATGAGCAGTTCTTC. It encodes CASSLELAGTHNEQFF.

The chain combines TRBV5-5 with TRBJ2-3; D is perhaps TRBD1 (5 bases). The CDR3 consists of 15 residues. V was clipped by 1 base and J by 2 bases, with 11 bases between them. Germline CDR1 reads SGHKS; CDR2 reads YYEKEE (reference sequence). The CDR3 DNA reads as TGTGCCAGCAGCTTGTACAGGTTCAACACAGATACGCAGTATTTT. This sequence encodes CASSLYRFNTDTQYF.